This T cell receptor (beta chain) was profiled in a study of T cell responses to AZD1222 COVID-19 vaccine. As for the study in general: Recipients boosted at about 4 weeks or about 12 weeks are pooled. Overall study results and limits: Females made up more of the donors, who were largely white British, and clonal diversity may have come out too low. Spike as a whole was targeted by vaccine-associated CD4 TCRs, dominant at 160-218 and 743-854. Among those given AZD1222, only five or six were seropositive at baseline.

Here immunoSEQ multiplex PCR was the method, and the copy in TCRdb shows in-frame clones only, minus some. This sample has 150,000 to 200,000 clones, with roughly 93% found just once. The CDR3 runs 17 residues. V was pared by 2 bases and J by 1 base, with 14 bases between. Per the germline V gene, CDR1 is SGHVS and CDR2 is FNYEAQ. With respect to this clone: What it binds is not known.

The sequence was obtained from an adult in good health. Sequenced here: peripheral blood, sampled on day 0 of AZD1222 vaccination. J is TRBJ2-2 and V is TRBV7-6; D remains ambiguous. The CDR3 loop is CASSLIGGAENTGELFF. CDR3 DNA sequence: TGTGCCAGCAGCTTAATAGGTGGCGCCGAGAACACCGGGGAGCTGTTTTTT.